This T cell receptor beta chain was identified in a study of cytomegalovirus exposure and HLA in healthy donors. Whole-study results and caveats: Some TCR beta chains (approximately 180 of them) were listed as cytomegalovirus-associated. Most subjects' HLA-A and HLA-B alleles were reportedly predicted from TCR beta sequences.

The V and J ends lost 7 bases and 1 base respectively, with 4 bases between them. The CDR3 has 11 amino acids. Germline values: CDR1 PRHDT, CDR2 FYEKMQ (reference sequence). Remarks on this clone: Its matching antigen is unknown.

It was with 60 Vbeta and 13 Jbeta primers that the PCR ran. The repertoire was sequenced with immunoSEQ multiplex PCR; TCRdb's copy has only in-frame clones and lacks some. The sample carries 130,000 or so clones, around 80% recorded once. The TCR was taken from a man in his late teens or twenties in good health and CMV-seropositive. The source material was PBMCs. The genes are TRBV13 and TRBJ1-1, with D uncertain. CDR3 in DNA: TGTGCCAGCACTTCGAACACTGAAGCTTTCTTT. This gives the protein CASTSNTEAFF.